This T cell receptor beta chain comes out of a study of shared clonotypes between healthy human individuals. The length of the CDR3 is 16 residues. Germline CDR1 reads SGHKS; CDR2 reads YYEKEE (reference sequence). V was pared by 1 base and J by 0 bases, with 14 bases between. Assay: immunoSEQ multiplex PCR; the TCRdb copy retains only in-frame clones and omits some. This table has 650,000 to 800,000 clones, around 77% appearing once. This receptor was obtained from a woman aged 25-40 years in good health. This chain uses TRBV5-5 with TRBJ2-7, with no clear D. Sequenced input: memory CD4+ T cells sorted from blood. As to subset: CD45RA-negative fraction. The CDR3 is CASSLRGAQSSYEQYF. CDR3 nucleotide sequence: TGTGCCAGCAGCTTGAGAGGAGCCCAGAGCTCCTACGAGCAGTACTTC.